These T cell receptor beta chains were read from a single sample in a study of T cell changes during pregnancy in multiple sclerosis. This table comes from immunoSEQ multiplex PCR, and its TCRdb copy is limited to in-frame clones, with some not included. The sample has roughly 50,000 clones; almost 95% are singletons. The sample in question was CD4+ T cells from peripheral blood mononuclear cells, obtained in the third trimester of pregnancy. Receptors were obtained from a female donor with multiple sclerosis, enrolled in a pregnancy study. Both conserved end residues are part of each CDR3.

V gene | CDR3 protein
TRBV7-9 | CASSLFPGGTNEKLFF
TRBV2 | CASRGLTDTQYF
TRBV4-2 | CASSQTTGSNYGYTF
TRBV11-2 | CASSIDSTGELFF
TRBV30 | CAWSPGTGNQETQYF
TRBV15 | CATSRDLVRGGSEKLFF
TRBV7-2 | CASSLRVSGANVLTF
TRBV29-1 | CSVFGGARNEQFF
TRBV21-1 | CASSKWVDRGPTDTQYF
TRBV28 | CASSSVLDTQYF
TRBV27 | CASSTTGGLSNQPQHF
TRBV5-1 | CASSQLGALNTEAFF
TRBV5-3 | CARSLGLGPFNEQFF
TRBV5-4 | CASSLARQEQFF
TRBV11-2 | CASSLDPQGGNYGYTF
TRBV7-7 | CASSSEPGDWETQYF
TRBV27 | CASSALSGRASGELFF
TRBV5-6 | CASSLIGQGRNQPQHF
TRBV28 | CASSFTPARNYGYTF
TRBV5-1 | CASSSTSTNEKLFF
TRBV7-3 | CASSLGPASGMYEQYF
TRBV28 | CASSRGLGQSNTEAFF
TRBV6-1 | CASSEGRAVGTEAFF
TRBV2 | CASSDRLSTDTQYF
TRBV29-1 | CSVGSGSQPQHF
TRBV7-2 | CASSLNGGVGNEQFF
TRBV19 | CASSIGEGPYGYTF
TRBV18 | CASSTSSGRRNEKLFF
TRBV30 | CAWSVAGNPYEQYF